These 4 T cell receptor beta chains were all obtained from the same sample, sequenced in a study of blood T cell repertoires in COVID-19 (dated by TCRdb to 2019 to 2021). Libraries were built with the immunoSEQ multiplex PCR assay. TCRdb mirrors the immuneACCESS table, restricted to in-frame sequences. Some clones are absent from its copies; in checked studies, under half trace to an unresolved V gene, and the reason for the others is unknown. Across this sample there are some 50,000 clones, with 85% to 90% seen only once. Just over 9% of the sample is held by the ten biggest clonotypes. The source material was peripheral blood. The receptors here all came from a human donor in a cohort sampled during active COVID-19.

The table lists this clone with a few counts. This chain joins TRBV18 and TRBJ2-5, with D perhaps TRBD1 (5 bases). The CDR3 spans 15 residues. V was pared by 6 bases and J by 2 bases, with 16 bases between. The germline V gene has CDR1 KGHSH and CDR2 LQKENI. The CDR3 nucleotides read TGTGCCAGCTCTCCGAACCAGGGAACTCAAGAGACCCAGTACTTC. Translation: CASSPNQGTQETQYF.

J is TRBJ1-1 and V is TRBV19; D unclear. Germline V gene lookup returns CDR1 LNHDA and CDR2 SQIVND (reference sequence). Trimming left V 9 bases short and J 5 bases short, with 16 bases between. The CDR3 spans 13 residues. The CDR3 here is CASSGSPGTEAFF. CDR3 sequence (DNA): TGTGCCAGCAGCGGGTCTCCTGGGACTGAAGCTTTCTTT.

This sequence joins TRBV7-8 and TRBJ2-1; 9 bases align to TRBD1. This CDR3 is built from 16 residues. The junction had 12 bases not matched to a gene; V was cut back by 5 bases and J by 7 bases. Germline assignment: CDR1 SGHVS and CDR2 FQNEAQ. The CDR3 nucleotides read TGTGCCAGCAGCGCCCTAGGGACAGGGCTATCAAATGAGCAGTTCTTC. Translation: CASSALGTGLSNEQFF.

V usage is TRBV3-1 (or the pseudogene TRBV3-2) and J usage is TRBJ1-1; 12 positions agree with TRBD1. Germline CDR1 LGHDT, CDR2 YNNKEL (reference sequence). The CDR3 covers 17 residues. V was pared by 3 bases and J by 6 bases, with 11 bases of the junction left unmatched. The CDR3 DNA follows: TGTGCCAGCAGCCAGGGACAGGGGGCGGATTGGATCGCTGAAGCTTTCTTT. Translated, it gives CASSQGQGADWIAEAFF.